This TCR beta chain was documented in a study of beta chain features in type 1 diabetes. Study outcomes and limitations: All four CD4+ subsets of Type 1 diabetes patients contained TCRB CDR3s that were moderately but significantly shorter. Whether HLA type affects TCRB rearrangement stayed undetermined in the present work. A possible short-template PCR bias applies equally to patients and controls.

Every bit of the isolated RNA underwent reverse transcription, so sequencing read expressed TCRB transcripts. The table came from immunoSEQ multiplex PCR; TCRdb's copy has only in-frame clones and leaves some out. The table includes roughly 150,000 clones, approximately 9.1% detected once. The V gene's germline CDR1 is MNHEY and CDR2 SVGAGI. V lost 2 bases and J lost 6, with 14 bases in between. The CDR3 covers 14 residues. As for this clone: The target antigen is unknown.

The receptor was isolated from a young woman in good health. Sequencing input: central memory CD4+ T cells from blood. This chain joins TRBV6-5 and TRBJ2-7; TRBD1 is a possible D gene (5 bases). DNA for the CDR3: TGTGCCAGCAGTTACGACACGATCCAGGGCGAGCAGTACTTC. Its protein product is CASSYDTIQGEQYF.